This TCR beta chain originates from a study of blood T cell repertoires in COVID-19. On the study more broadly: Specimens from acute and convalescent COVID-19 originated in the United States, Italy and Spain. Sources were T cells, B-cell-depleted T cells, or PBMCs; the material itself was cDNA or gDNA.

Original data processing: Amplification with reference gene primers provided the estimates of nucleated cell counts. Libraries were prepared by immunoSEQ multiplex PCR; TCRdb keeps only in-frame clonotypes and omits some of them. The V and J calls and the clone size are those of that table, but D and trimming were determined from the DNA. The table lists 65,000 to 90,000 clones, about 72% of them singletons. The germline V gene has CDR1 MGHRA and CDR2 YSYEKL. With 3 bases clipped from V and 6 bases from J, the junction kept 18 bases outside the gene matches. This CDR3 is 20 amino acids long. The receptor comes from a man between 65 and 85 years old with active or convalescent COVID-19. The chain joins TRBV4-1 to TRBJ1-4; TRBD1 matches 11 bases. The specimen sequenced was peripheral blood. CDR3 in DNA: TGCGCCAGCAGCCACGCGGACAGGGGGCGCGGTGGGATATATGATGAAAAACTGTTTTTT. Residues: CASSHADRGRGGIYDEKLFF.